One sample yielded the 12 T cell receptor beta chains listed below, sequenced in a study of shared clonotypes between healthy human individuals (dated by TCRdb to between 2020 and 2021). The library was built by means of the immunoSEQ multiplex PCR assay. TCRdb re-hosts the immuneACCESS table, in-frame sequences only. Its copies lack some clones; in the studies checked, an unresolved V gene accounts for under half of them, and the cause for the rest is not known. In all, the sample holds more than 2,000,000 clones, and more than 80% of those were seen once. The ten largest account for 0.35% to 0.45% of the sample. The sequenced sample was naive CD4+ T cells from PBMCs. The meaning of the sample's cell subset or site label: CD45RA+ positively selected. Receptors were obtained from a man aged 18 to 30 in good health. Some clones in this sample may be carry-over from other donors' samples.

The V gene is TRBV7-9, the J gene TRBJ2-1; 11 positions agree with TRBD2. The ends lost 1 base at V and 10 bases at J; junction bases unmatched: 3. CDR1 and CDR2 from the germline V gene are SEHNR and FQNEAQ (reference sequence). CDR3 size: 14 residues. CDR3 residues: CASSLGVAGGEQFF. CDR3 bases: TGTGCCAGCAGCTTAGGAGTAGCGGGAGGGGAGCAGTTCTTC.

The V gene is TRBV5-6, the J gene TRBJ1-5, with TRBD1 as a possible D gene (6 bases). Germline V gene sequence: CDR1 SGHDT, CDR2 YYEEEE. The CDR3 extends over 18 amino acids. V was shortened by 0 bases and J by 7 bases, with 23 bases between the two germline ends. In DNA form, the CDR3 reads TGTGCCAGCAGCTTGGCGGCGGGGGCGCCGGCTTTGGGCCAGCCCCAGCATTTT. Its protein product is CASSLAAGAPALGQPQHF.

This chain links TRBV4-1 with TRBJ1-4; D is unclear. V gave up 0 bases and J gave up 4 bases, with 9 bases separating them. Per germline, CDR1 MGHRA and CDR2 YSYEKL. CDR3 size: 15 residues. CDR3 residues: CASSQDIRNNEKLFF. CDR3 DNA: TGCGCCAGCAGCCAAGATATCAGGAATAATGAAAAACTGTTTTTT.

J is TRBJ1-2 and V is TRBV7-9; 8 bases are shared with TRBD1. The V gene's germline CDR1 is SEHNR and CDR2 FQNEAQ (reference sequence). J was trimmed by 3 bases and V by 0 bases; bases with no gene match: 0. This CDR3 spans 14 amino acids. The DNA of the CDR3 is TGTGCCAGCAGCTTAGCGACAGGGGACTATGGCTACACCTTC. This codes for CASSLATGDYGYTF.

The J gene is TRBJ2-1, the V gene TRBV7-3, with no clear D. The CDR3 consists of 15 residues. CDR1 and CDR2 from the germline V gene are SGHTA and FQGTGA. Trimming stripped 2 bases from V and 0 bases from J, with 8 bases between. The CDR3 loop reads CASSLDPDSYNEQFF. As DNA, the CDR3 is TGTGCCAGCAGCTTAGACCCGGACTCCTACAATGAGCAGTTCTTC.

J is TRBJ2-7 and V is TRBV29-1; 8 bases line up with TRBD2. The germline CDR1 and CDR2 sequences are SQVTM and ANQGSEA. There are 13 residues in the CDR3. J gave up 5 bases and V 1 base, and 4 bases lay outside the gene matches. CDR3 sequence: CSVEAGGWNEQYF. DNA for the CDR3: TGCAGCGTTGAAGCGGGAGGGTGGAACGAGCAGTACTTC.

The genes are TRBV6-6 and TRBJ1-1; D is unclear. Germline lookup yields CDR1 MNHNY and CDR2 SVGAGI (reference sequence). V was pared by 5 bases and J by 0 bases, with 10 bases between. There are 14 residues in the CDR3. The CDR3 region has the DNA TGTGCCAGCAGTACGCTGGGCATGAACACTGAAGCTTTCTTT. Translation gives CASSTLGMNTEAFF.

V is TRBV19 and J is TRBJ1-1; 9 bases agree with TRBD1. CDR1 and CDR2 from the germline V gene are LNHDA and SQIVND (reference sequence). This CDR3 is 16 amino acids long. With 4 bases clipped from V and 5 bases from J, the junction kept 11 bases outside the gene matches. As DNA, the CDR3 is TGTGCCAGTAGTACAATAGTCCCGGGACAGGGAACTGAAGCTTTCTTT. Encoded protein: CASSTIVPGQGTEAFF.

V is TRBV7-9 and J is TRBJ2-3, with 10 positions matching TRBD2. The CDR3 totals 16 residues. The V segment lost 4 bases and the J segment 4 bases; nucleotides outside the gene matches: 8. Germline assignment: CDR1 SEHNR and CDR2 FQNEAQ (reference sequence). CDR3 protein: CASSWGGTSEADTQYF. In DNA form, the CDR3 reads TGTGCCAGCAGCTGGGGCGGGACTAGCGAGGCAGATACGCAGTATTTT.

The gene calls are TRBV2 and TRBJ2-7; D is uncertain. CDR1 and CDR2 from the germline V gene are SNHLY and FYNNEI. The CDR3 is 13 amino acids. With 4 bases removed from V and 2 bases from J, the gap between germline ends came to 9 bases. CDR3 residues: CASSVMQPYEQYF. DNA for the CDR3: TGTGCCAGCAGTGTGATGCAACCCTACGAGCAGTACTTC. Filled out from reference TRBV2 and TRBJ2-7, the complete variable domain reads EPEVTQTPSHQVTQMGQEVILRCVPISNHLYFYWYRQILGQKVEFLVSFYNNEISEKSEIFDDQFSVERPDGSNFTLKIRSTKLEDSAMYFCASSVMQPYEQYFGPGTRLTVT.

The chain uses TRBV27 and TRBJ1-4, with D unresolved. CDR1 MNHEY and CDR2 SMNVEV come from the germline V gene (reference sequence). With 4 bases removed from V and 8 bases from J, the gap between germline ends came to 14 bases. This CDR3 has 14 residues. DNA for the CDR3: TGTGCCAGCAGTTCCTCGACGGGCCCGGAAAAACTGTTTTTT. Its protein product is CASSSSTGPEKLFF.

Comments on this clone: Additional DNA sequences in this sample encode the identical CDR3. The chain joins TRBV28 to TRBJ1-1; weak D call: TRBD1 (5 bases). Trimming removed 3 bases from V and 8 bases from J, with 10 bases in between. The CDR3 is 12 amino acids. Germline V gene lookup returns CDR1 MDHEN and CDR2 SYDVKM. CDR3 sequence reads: CASSFPGQEAFF. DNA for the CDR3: TGTGCCAGCAGTTTCCCCGGACAAGAAGCTTTCTTT.